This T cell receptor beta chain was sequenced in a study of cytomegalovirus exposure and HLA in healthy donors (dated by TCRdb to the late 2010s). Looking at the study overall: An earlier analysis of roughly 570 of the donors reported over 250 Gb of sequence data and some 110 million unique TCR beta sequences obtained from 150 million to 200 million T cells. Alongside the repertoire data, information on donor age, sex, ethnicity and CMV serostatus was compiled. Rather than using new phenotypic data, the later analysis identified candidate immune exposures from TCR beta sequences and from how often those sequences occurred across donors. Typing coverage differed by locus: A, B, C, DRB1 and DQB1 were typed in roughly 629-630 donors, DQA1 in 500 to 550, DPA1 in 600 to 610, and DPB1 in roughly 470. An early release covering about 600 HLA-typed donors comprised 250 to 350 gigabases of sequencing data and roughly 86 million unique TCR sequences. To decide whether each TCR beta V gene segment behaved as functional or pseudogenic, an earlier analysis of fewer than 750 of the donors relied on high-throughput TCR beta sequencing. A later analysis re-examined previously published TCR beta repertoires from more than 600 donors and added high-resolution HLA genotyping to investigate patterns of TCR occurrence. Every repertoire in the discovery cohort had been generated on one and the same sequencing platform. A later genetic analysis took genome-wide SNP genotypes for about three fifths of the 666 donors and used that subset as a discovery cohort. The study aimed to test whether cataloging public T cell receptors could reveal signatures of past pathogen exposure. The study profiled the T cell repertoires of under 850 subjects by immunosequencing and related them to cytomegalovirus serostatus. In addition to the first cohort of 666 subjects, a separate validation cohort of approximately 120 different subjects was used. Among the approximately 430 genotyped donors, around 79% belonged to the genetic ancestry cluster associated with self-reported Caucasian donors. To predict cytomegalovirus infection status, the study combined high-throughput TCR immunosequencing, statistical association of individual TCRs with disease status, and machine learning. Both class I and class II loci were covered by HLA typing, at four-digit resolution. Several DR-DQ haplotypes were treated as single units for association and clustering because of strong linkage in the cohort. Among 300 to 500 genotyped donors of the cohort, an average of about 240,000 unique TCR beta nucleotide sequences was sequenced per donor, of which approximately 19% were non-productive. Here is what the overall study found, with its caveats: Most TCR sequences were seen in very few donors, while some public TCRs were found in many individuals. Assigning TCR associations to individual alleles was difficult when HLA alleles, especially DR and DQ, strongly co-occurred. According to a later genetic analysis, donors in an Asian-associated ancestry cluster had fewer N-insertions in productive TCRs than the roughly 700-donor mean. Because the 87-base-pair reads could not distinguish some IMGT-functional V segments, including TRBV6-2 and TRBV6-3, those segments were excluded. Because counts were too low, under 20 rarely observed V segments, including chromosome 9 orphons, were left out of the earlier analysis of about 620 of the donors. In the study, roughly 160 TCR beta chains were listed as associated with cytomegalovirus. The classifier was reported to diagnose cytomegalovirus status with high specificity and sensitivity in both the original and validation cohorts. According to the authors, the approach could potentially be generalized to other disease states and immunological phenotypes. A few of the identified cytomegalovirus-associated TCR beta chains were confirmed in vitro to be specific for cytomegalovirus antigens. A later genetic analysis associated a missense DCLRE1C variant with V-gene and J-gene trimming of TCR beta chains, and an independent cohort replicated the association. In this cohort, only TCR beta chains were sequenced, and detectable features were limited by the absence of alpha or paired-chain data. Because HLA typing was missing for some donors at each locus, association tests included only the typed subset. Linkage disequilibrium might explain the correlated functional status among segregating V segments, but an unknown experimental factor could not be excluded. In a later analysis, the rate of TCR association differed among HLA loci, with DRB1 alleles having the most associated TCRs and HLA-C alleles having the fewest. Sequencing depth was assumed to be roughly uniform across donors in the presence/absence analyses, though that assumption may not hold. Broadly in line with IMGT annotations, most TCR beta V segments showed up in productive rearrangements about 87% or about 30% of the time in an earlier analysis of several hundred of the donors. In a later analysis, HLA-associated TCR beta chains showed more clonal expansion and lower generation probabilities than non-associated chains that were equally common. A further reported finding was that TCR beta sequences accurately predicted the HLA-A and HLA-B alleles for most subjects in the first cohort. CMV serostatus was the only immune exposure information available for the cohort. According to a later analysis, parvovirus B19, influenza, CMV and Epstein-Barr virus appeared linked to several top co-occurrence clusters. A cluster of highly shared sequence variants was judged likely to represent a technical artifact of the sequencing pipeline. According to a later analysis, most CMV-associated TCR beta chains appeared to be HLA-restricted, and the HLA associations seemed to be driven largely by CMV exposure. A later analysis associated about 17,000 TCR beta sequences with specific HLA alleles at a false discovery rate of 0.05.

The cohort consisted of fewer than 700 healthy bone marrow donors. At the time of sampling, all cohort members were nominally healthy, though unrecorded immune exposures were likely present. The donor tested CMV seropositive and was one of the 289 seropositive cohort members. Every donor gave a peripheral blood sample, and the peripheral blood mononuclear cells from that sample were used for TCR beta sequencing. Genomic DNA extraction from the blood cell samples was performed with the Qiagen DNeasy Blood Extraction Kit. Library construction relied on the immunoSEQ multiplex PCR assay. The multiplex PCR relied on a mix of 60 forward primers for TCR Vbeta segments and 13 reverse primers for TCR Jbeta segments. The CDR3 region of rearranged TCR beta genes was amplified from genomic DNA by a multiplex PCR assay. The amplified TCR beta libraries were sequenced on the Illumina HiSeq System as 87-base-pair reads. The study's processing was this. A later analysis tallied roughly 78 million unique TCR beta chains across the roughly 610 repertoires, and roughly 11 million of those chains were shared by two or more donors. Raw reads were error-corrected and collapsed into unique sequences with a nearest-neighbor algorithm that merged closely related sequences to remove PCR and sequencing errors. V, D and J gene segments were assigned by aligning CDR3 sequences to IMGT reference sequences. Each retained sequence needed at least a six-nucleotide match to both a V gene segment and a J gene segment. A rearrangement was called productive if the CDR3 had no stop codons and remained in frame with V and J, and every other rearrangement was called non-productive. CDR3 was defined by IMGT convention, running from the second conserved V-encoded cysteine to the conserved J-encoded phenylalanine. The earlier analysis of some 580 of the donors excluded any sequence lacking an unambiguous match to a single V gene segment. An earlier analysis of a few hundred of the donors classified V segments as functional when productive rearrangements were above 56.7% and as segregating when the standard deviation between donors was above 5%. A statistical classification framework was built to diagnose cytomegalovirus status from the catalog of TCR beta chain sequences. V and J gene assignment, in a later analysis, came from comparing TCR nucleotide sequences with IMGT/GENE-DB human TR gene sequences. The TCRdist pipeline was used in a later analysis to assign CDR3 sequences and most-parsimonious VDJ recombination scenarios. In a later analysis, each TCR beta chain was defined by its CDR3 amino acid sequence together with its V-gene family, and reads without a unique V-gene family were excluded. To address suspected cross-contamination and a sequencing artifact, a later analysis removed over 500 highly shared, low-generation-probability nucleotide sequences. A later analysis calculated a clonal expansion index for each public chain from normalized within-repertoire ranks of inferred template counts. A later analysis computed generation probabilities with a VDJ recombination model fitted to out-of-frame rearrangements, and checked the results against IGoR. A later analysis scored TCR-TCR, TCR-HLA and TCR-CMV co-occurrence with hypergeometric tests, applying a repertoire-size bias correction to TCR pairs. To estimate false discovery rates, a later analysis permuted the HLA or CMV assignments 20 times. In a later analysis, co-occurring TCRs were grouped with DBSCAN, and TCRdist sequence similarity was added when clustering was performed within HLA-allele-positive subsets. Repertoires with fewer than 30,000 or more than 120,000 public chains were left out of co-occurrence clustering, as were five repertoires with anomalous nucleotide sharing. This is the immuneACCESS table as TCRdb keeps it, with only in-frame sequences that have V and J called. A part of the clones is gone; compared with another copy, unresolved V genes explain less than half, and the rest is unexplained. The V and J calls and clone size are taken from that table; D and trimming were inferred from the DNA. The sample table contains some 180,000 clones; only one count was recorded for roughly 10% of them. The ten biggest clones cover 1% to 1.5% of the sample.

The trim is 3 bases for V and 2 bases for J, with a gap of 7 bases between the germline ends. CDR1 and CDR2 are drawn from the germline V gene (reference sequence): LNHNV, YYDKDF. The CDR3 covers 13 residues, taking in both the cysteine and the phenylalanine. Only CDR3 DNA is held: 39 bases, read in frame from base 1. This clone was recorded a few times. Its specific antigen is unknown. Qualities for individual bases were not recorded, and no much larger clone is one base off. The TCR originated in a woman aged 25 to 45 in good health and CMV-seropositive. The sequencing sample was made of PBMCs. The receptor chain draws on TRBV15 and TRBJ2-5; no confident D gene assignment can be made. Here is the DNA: TGTGCCACCAGCAGGGCAGTTCAAGAGACCCAGTACTTC. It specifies CATSRAVQETQYF.